This TCR beta chain stems from a study of blood T cell repertoires in COVID-19. About the study: The United States, Italy and Spain provided the acute and convalescent COVID-19 samples. In each case, the material was cDNA or gDNA derived from T cells, B-cell-depleted T cells, or PBMCs.

Authors' analysis steps: Using reference gene primer amplification, nucleated cell counts were estimated. TCRdb keeps only in-frame clones here, not all; method: immunoSEQ multiplex PCR. The V and J calls and the clone size are those of that table, but D and trimming were determined from the DNA. The sample yields about 190,000 clones, approximately 88% seen once. The CDR3 contains 14 residues. V was clipped by 1 base and J by 4 bases, with 11 bases between them. Germline V lookup: CDR1 MDHEN, CDR2 SYDVKM. This clone was seen more than once but under ten times. Sequencing was carried out using peripheral blood. The source is a woman in her 30s with acute or convalescent COVID-19. V and J are TRBV28 and TRBJ2-7; a possible D gene is TRBD1 (6 bases). CDR3: CASSLFGGRYEQYF. The CDR3 DNA reads TGTGCCAGCAGTTTATTTGGGGGCAGGTACGAGCAGTACTTC.